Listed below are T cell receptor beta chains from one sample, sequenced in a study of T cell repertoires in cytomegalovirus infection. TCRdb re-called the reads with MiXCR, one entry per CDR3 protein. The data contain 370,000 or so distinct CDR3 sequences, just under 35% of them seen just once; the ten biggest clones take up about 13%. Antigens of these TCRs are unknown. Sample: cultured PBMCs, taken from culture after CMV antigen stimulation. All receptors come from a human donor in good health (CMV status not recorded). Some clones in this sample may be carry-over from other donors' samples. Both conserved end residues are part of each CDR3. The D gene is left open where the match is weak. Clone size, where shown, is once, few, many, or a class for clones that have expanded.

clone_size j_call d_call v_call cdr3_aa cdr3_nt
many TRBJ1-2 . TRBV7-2 CASSLGSGGYTF TGTGCCAGCAGCCTCGGATCGGGGGGCTACACCTTC
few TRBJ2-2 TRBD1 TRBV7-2 CASSPGQGQTGELFF TGTGCCAGCAGCCCGGGACAGGGTCAAACCGGGGAGCTGTTTTTT
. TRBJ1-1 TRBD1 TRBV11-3 CASSLSCVTGDTEAFF TGTGCCAGCAGCTTGAGTTGTGTTACAGGGGACACTGAAGCTTTCTTT
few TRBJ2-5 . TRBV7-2 CASSRDSGTQYF TGTGCCAGCAGTCGAGACTCAGGGACCCAGTACTTC
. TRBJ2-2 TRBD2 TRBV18 CASSPSRDYNSGELFF TGTGCCAGCTCACCCAGCCGGGACTATAACTCCGGGGAGCTGTTTTTT
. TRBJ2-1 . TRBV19 CASMVELWGEQFF TGTGCCAGTATGGTAGAATTGTGGGGTGAGCAGTTCTTC
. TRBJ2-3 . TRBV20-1 CSAREVASGTDTQYF TGCAGTGCTAGAGAGGTAGCCTCCGGCACAGATACGCAGTATTTT
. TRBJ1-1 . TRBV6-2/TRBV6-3 CASSYHAEAFF TGTGCCAGCAGTTATCATGCTGAAGCTTTCTTT
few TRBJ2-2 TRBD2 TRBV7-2 CASSLKSASGVTGELFF TGTGCCAGCAGCTTAAAGTCGGCTAGCGGGGTCACCGGGGAGCTGTTTTTT
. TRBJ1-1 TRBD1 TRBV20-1 CSARGPLLTGEAFF TGCAGTGCTAGAGGGCCCCTGCTGACAGGGGAAGCTTTCTTT
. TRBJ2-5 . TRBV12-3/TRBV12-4 CASSLEIQTQYF TGTGCCAGCAGTTTAGAGATCCAGACCCAGTACTTC
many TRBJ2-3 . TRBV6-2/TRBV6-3 CASSPQGSADTQYF TGTGCCAGCAGTCCCCAGGGGAGTGCGGATACGCAGTATTTT
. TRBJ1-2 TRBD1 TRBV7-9 CASSLVTGGNGYTF TGTGCCAGCAGCCTCGTAACAGGGGGCAATGGCTACACCTTC
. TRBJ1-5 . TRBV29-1 CSVSGHFNQPQHF TGCAGCGTATCCGGACACTTCAATCAGCCCCAGCATTTT
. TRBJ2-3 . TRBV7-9 CASSLESAGSTDTQYF TGTGCCAGCAGCTTAGAGTCCGCGGGAAGCACAGATACGCAGTATTTT
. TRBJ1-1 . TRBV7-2 CASNLKGVRPNTEAFF TGTGCCAGCAACTTAAAGGGGGTCAGACCGAACACTGAAGCTTTCTTT
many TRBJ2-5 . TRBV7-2 CASSKQRRETQYF TGTGCCAGCAGCAAGCAGAGACGTGAGACCCAGTACTTC
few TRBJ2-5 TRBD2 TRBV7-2 CASSRTSGLQETQYF TGTGCCAGCAGTCGAACTAGCGGCCTCCAAGAGACCCAGTACTTC
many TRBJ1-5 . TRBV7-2 CASSPGTYLLSNQPQHF TGTGCCAGCAGCCCCGGGACGTATTTACTTAGCAATCAGCCCCAGCATTTT
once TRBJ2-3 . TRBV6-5 CASSYSKLRVTDTQYF TGTGCCAGCAGTTACTCGAAGCTCAGAGTTACAGATACGCAGTATTTT
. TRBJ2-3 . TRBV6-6 CASSRVREDTQYF TGTGCCAGCAGTCGCGTCAGGGAGGATACGCAGTATTTT
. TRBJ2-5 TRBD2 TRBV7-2 CASSLMGGAQYF TGTGCCAGCAGCTTAATGGGAGGGGCCCAGTACTTC
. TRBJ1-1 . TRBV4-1 CASSRGQPLTEAFF TGCGCCAGCAGTCGAGGACAGCCTCTCACTGAAGCTTTCTTT
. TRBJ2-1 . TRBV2 CASSWTAEGGGSYNEQFF TGTGCCAGCAGTTGGACGGCGGAAGGGGGAGGCTCCTACAATGAGCAGTTCTTC
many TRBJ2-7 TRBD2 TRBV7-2 CASSPRIAGPSYEQYF TGTGCCAGCAGCCCTCGGATAGCGGGCCCCTCCTACGAGCAGTACTTC